The T cell receptor (beta chain) described here comes from a study of T cell repertoires in cytomegalovirus infection. On the study more broadly: It was recently identified HLA-C-restricted and well-studied HLA-B-restricted CMV epitopes that the study used. Public TCR beta signatures were indicative of both CMV infection and a matching HLA type.

MiXCR was run by TCRdb on the reads, yielding one entry per CDR3 protein. The sample lists 550,000 to 700,000 distinct CDR3 sequences; just under 40% were seen once. This CDR3 is 17 amino acids long. Trimming pared 5 bases from V and 4 bases from J, leaving 22 bases between. Germline V gives CDR1 SGHVS, CDR2 FNYEAQ. This clonotype was picked up many times. What it binds is unknown. Overall study results and limits: The ex vivo response was dominated by HLA-C-restricted CMV-specific TCR beta clonotypes. Carriage of CMV together with the relevant HLA was identifiable through cumulative public TCR beta family frequency.

The source material was cultured PBMCs, sampled from culture after CMV antigen stimulation. The rearrangement joins TRBV7-6 to TRBJ2-3; D not resolved. This clonotype originated in a human donor in good health (CMV status not recorded). Some clones in this sample may be carry-over from other donors' samples. The CDR3 sequence is CASSPTSRNLLSDTQYF. For the CDR3, the DNA is TGTGCCAGCAGCCCTACCTCCCGGAACTTACTATCAGATACGCAGTATTTT.